This TCR beta chain was sequenced in a study of metastatic and nonmetastatic thyroid tumors. Turning to the study itself: Malignant thyroid and benign thyroid patients provided blood and tumor or nodule tissue whose repertoires were compared.

TCRdb called clones again from the PCR reads with MiXCR. The repertoire includes about 93,000 clones, about 13% of them detected once, and roughly 10% sits in the top ten. There were no patients who had received any treatment before thyroid surgery. The table lists this clone with a few counts. The material sequenced was blood. The sequence was collected from a female donor with papillary thyroid cancer or a benign thyroid nodule (not recorded which). Some clones in this sample may be carry-over from other donors' samples.

In DNA form, the CDR3 reads TGTGCCAGCAGTGAAGTGGCAGAGCGGGATACGCAGTATTTT. Protein: CASSEVAERDTQYF. The chain is built from TRBV6-1 and TRBJ2-3; D may be TRBD2 (5 bases). The CDR3 runs to 14 residues. V shed 1 base and J shed 6 bases, with 11 bases lying between them. CDR1 and CDR2 (germline): MNHNS, SASEGT.